This is a list of T cell receptor beta chains from one sample in a study of T cells in pancreatic ductal adenocarcinoma. Profiling relied on immunoSEQ multiplex PCR, and the TCRdb table lists in-frame clones only, not all of them. The table shows over 100,000 clones, with nearly 95% occurring only once. Sequenced material: PBMCs. These receptors were taken from a human donor with pancreatic ductal adenocarcinoma. CDR3s leave out the opening cysteine and the closing phenylalanine or tryptophan.

J: TRBJ1-1; length: 12; V: TRBV18; CDR3: ASSRGQPATEAF
J: TRBJ1-3; length: 11; V: TRBV11-2; CDR3: ASSSGAGNTIY
J: TRBJ2-2; length: 13; V: TRBV6-5; CDR3: ASNSGTEWAGELF
J: TRBJ2-1; length: 13; V: TRBV28; CDR3: ASSLPGQGLGEQF
J: TRBJ2-7; length: 11; V: TRBV2; CDR3: ASSDGTSVEQY
J: TRBJ2-2; length: 13; V: TRBV7-8; CDR3: ASSSRQGDTGELF
J: TRBJ2-7; length: 11; V: TRBV7-6; CDR3: ASSRRQGYEQY
J: TRBJ1-5; length: 10; V: TRBV2; CDR3: ASSAYPRPQH
J: TRBJ2-3; length: 13; V: TRBV18; CDR3: ASSHGQVGTDTQY
J: TRBJ1-5; length: 12; V: TRBV28; CDR3: ASSLSGGKQPQH
J: TRBJ2-6; length: 17; V: TRBV12-5; CDR3: ASGPDRASLDSGANVLT
J: TRBJ2-2; length: 9; V: TRBV30; CDR3: ARRGSGELF
J: TRBJ1-4; length: 17; V: TRBV7-4; CDR3: ASSSPLGSERTGNEKLF
J: TRBJ2-2; length: 14; V: TRBV5-1; CDR3: ASSLSVAVNTGELF
J: TRBJ1-3; length: 12; V: TRBV27; CDR3: ASSTGGSGNTIY
J: TRBJ1-3; length: 14; V: TRBV5-1; CDR3: ASSFGNEVSGNTIY
J: TRBJ2-7; length: 10; V: TRBV6-1; CDR3: ASSGQGGEQY
J: TRBJ1-5; length: 12; V: TRBV28; CDR3: ASRPGQGGQPQH
J: TRBJ2-2; length: 10; V: TRBV28; CDR3: ASSLSSRELF
J: TRBJ2-7; length: 13; V: TRBV6-5; CDR3: ASSYGQPADFGQY
J: TRBJ2-7; length: 14; V: TRBV28; CDR3: ASSNPSSSGSYEQY
J: TRBJ1-5; length: 14; V: TRBV28; CDR3: ASSLSTGRVNQPQH
J: TRBJ2-7; length: 9; V: TRBV5-1; CDR3: ASSFHNEQY
J: TRBJ2-7; length: 11; V: TRBV5-4; CDR3: ASSLGHGEEQY
J: TRBJ2-7; length: 11; V: TRBV2; CDR3: ASRVDRAREQY
J: TRBJ2-2; length: 14; V: TRBV10-3; CDR3: AITRGSGSGTGELF
J: TRBJ2-7; length: 12; V: TRBV7-2; CDR3: ASSLALAHYEQY
J: TRBJ2-2; length: 11; V: TRBV18; CDR3: ASSPRTVEELF
J: TRBJ2-1; length: 12; V: TRBV19; CDR3: ASTGQGAYNEQF
J: TRBJ2-7; length: 11; V: TRBV29-1; CDR3: SVEDAQGYEQY
J: TRBJ2-7; length: 14; V: TRBV5-1; CDR3: ASRGSVGGVYYEQY
J: TRBJ2-1; length: 13; V: TRBV7-3; CDR3: ASSLTHSSYNEQF
J: TRBJ2-7; length: 14; V: TRBV10-1; CDR3: ASSCHWTSGRDEQY
J: TRBJ2-1; length: 11; V: TRBV5-1; CDR3: ASSLPRGDEQF
J: TRBJ2-6; length: 15; V: TRBV10-3; CDR3: AISIQGAASGANVLT
J: TRBJ1-1; length: 12; V: TRBV29-1; CDR3: SVAPRTDDTEAF
J: TRBJ2-7; length: 13; V: TRBV5-6; CDR3: ASSLPERDHYEQY
J: TRBJ2-3; length: 13; V: TRBV5-1; CDR3: ASSPPGGSADTQY
J: TRBJ2-3; length: 11; V: TRBV19; CDR3: ASKTVSTDTQY
J: TRBJ2-4; length: 14; V: TRBV4-1; CDR3: ASSPRLGGPENIQY
J: TRBJ2-3; length: 18; V: TRBV9; CDR3: ASSVETAGRQSIGTDTQY
J: TRBJ2-7; length: 11; V: TRBV29-1; CDR3: SVLNDYNYEQY
J: TRBJ2-1; length: 10; V: TRBV5-4; CDR3: ASSLSGSAQF
J: TRBJ2-6; length: 13; V: TRBV5-1; CDR3: ATRTGVVGANVLT
J: TRBJ2-4; length: 13; V: TRBV5-1; CDR3: ASSLAPGAVVAQY
J: TRBJ2-2; length: 15; V: TRBV4-2; CDR3: ASSQVASGANTGELF
J: TRBJ2-7; length: 13; V: TRBV6-1; CDR3: ASTYEGGQNYEQY